This section outlines one T cell receptor beta chain sequence together with its context. This specimen comes from a study of blood T cell repertoires in COVID-19. Study overall: Sites in the United States, Italy and Spain provided acute and convalescent COVID-19 samples.

The data were produced by immunoSEQ multiplex PCR, yet TCRdb's version contains in-frame clones alone and is incomplete. Among around 14,000 clones listed, more than 80% were seen once. This TCR derives from a human donor in a cohort sampled during active COVID-19. Sample: peripheral blood.

CDR3 residues: CASSLVGAGDQPQHF. Here the CDR3 DNA reads TGTGCCAGCAGCTTAGTGGGGGCTGGGGATCAGCCCCAGCATTTT. The V call is TRBV7-2, the J call TRBJ1-5, with a tentative D call TRBD1 (6 bases). CDR1 is SGHTA, CDR2 FQGNSA, per germline. This CDR3 is 15 amino acids long. V lost 1 base and J lost 5, with 12 bases in between.